The sequence of this T cell receptor (beta chain) was determined in a study of tumor-infiltrating lymphocytes in primary liver carcinoma. Study details: Samples yielded about 3.65 to 8 million productive TCRbeta reads, similar across tissue types. Study conclusions and caveats: Because the samples were bulk unsorted, the study did not compare CD4+ and CD8+ repertoires. Whereas tumor region pairs overlapped more, tumor-adjacent and tumor-blood pairs overlapped less.

This clonotype was counted at least ten times. The antigen remains unidentified. A constant-region primer served to make TCR beta cDNA from about 0.5 ug total RNA. Slightly modified ARM-PCR, run as three nested multiplex PCR rounds, produced the TCR beta libraries. The study ran its first two PCR rounds for roughly 10 cycles each, using TRBV1-TRBV30 forward primers and a C-beta reverse primer. TCRdb processed the multiplex PCR reads anew with MiXCR; each CDR3 protein has one entry. Of about 200,000 distinct CDR3 sequences listed, 65% are singletons. The source of the blood RNA was unsorted whole blood, and germline DNA was extracted as well. About 4 milliliters of peripheral blood were gathered ahead of the operation. The CDR3 spans 15 residues. Germline V gene sequence: CDR1 MNHEY, CDR2 SVGAGI. V gave up 0 bases and J gave up 4 bases, with 12 bases separating them.

The sample taken for sequencing was peripheral blood. The J gene is TRBJ1-2, the V gene TRBV6-5; D possibly corresponds to TRBD1 (6 bases). The TCR originated in a woman in her sixties or seventies with primary liver carcinoma and hepatitis B virus infection. CDR3 nucleotides: TGTGCCAGCAGTTACTCCCGAGACAGGCCCTATGGCTACACCTTC. It codes for CASSYSRDRPYGYTF.